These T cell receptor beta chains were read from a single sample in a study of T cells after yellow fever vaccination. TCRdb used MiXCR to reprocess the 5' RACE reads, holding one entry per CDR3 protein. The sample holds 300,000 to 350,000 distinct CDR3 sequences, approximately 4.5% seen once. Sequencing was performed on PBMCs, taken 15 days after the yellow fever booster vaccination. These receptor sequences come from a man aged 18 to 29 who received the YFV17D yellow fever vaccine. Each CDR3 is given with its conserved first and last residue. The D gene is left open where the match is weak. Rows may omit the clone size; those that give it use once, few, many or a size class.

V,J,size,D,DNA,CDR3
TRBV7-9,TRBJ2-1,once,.,TGTGCCAGCAGGGAGGCCGCAGGGGATGAGCAGTTCTTC,CASREAAGDEQFF
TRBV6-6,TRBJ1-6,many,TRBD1,TGTGCCAGCAGCCTGGGACAGGTTCTCAATTCACCCCTCCACTTT,CASSLGQVLNSPLHF
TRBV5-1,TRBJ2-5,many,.,TGCGCCAGCAGCTTTGGGTGGCAGGAGACCCAGTACTTC,CASSFGWQETQYF
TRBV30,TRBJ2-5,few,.,TGTGCCTGGAGTGTCGTTGCAGGAGAGACCCAGTACTTC,CAWSVVAGETQYF
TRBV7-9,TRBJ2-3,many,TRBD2,TGTGCCAGCAGCTTAGATGCACTAGCGGTAGTTGATACGCAGTATTTT,CASSLDALAVVDTQYF
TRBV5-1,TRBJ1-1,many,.,TGCGCCACCCAAGGGGTATCACGCTACACTGAAGCTTTCTTT,CATQGVSRYTEAFF
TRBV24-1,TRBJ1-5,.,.,TGTGCCACCAGTGTCGGGGGGGCGGATTCAGCCCAGCATTTT,CATSVGGADSAQHF
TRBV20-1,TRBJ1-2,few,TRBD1,TGCAGTGCTAACACCGCTGGGGGGACAGGGTTCGGGTATGGCTACACCTTC,CSANTAGGTGFGYGYTF
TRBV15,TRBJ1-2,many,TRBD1,TGTGCCACCAGCAGAGATTTTGGGACAGGGAGGACGGGCTACACCTTC,CATSRDFGTGRTGYTF
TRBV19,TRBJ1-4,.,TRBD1,TGTGCCACTTCGCGGGACAGGGCTGAAAAACTGTTTTTT,CATSRDRAEKLFF
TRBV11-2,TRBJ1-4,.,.,TGTGCCAGCAGCCGAAGTCCCGAAAAACTGTTTTTT,CASSRSPEKLFF
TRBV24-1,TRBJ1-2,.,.,TGTGCCACCAGTGAACGAGGGGGAGACTATGGCTACACCTTC,CATSERGGDYGYTF
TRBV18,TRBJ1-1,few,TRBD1,TGTGCCAGCCAGACAAACAGGGGAAACACTGAAGCTTTCTTT,CASQTNRGNTEAFF
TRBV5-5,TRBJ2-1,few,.,TGTGCCAGCACCCCCGCGGCAAACTCCTACAATGAGCAGTTCTTC,CASTPAANSYNEQFF
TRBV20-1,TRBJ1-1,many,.,TGCAGTGCTTTACACGTACAAAACACTGAAGCTTTCTTT,CSALHVQNTEAFF
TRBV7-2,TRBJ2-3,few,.,TGTGCCAGCAGCTTAAGGCGGACTAGCACAGATACGCAGTATTTT,CASSLRRTSTDTQYF
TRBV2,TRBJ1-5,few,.,TGTGCCAGCAGTGAGTGGGGGCCGTATAGCAATCAGCCCCAGCATTTT,CASSEWGPYSNQPQHF
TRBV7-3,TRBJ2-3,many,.,TGTGCCAGCAGCATAGGGGTTATGCGCACAGATACGCAGTATTTT,CASSIGVMRTDTQYF
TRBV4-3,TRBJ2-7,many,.,TGCGCCAGCAGCCAAGCCGAATACTCCTACGAGCAGTACTTC,CASSQAEYSYEQYF
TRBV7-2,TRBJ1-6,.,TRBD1,TGTGCCAGCAGCCAGGCCGACAGGGCCAATTCACCCCTCCACTTT,CASSQADRANSPLHF
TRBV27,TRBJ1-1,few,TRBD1,TGTGCCAGCAGTTTCCGGACAGGTTTGATGAGCACTGAAGCTTTCTTT,CASSFRTGLMSTEAFF
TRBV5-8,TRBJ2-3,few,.,TGTGCCAGCAGCTCCCAGTGGAGATCCGGCACAGATACGCAGTATTTT,CASSSQWRSGTDTQYF
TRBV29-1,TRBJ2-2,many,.,TGCAGCGTTGACCAGACCGGGGAGCTGTTTTTT,CSVDQTGELFF
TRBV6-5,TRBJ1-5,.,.,TGTGCCAGCAGGAGGAATAGCAATCAGCCCCAGCATTTT,CASRRNSNQPQHF
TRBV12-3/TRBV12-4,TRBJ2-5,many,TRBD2,TGTGCCAGCAGTTTGGCGACTAGCGGGGAAGGGGAGACCCAGTACTTC,CASSLATSGEGETQYF
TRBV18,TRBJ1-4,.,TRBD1,TGTGCCAGCTCACCAATGAGACAGGGGTTTACTGAAAAACTGTTTTTT,CASSPMRQGFTEKLFF
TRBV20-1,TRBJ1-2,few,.,TGCAGTGCACAGGGAGGTTTTAACTATGGCTACACCTTC,CSAQGGFNYGYTF
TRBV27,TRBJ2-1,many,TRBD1,TGTGCCAGCAGTTGGGGGGGACAGGGAGTCAATGAGCAGTTCTTC,CASSWGGQGVNEQFF
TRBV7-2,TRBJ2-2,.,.,TGTGCCAGCAGCTTAAATCCACAGACCGGGGAGCTGTTTTTT,CASSLNPQTGELFF
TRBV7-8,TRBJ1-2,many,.,TGTGCCAGCAGCTTAGTGGTAGGGGCGGTGGCAAACTATGGCTACACCTTC,CASSLVVGAVANYGYTF
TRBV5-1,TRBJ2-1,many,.,TGCGCCAGCAGCTTGGGCCACTCAGCAGGGAATGAGGAGCAGTTCTTC,CASSLGHSAGNEEQFF
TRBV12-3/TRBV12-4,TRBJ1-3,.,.,TGTGCCAGCAGTTTCCAGCGCGGGGACACCATATATTTT,CASSFQRGDTIYF
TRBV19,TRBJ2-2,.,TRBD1,TGTGCCAGTAGTATCCCATACAGGGGGCGAAGGGAGCTGTTTTTT,CASSIPYRGRRELFF
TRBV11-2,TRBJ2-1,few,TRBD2,TGTGCCAGCAGCTTAGGGGCTAGCGGGGGGAGAGGGTCCTACAATGAGCAGTTCTTC,CASSLGASGGRGSYNEQFF
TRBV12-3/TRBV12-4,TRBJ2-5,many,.,TGTGCCAGCAGCTCCACGGGGGTTTTTGAGACCCAGTACTTC,CASSSTGVFETQYF
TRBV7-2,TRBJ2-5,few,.,TGTGCCAGCAGCTCAGGAGGCGGATTCCCCCAGTACTTC,CASSSGGGFPQYF
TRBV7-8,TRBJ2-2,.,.,TGTGCCAGCAGCTTAGATTGGGTTGCCGGGGAGCTGTTTTTT,CASSLDWVAGELFF
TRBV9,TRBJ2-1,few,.,TGTGCCAGCAGCGTAGCTTCGGGGGGCGGTGAGCAGTTCTTC,CASSVASGGGEQFF
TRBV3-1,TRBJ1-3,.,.,TGTGCCAGCAGCCAAGAAACCAGAAACACCATATATTTT,CASSQETRNTIYF
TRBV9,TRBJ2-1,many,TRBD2,TGTGCCAGCAGCGTTAGGCCGGGACTAGCGGGCAATGAGCAGTTCTTC,CASSVRPGLAGNEQFF
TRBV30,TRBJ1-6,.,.,TGTGCCTGGACCGGCGGAAGTCTAAATTCACCCCTCCACTTT,CAWTGGSLNSPLHF
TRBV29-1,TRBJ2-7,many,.,TGCAGCGTGCAATATAACTCCTACGAGCAGTACTTC,CSVQYNSYEQYF
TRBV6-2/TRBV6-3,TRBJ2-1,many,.,TGTGCCAGCAGTCAAACATTAACGTGGAATGAGCAGTTCTTC,CASSQTLTWNEQFF
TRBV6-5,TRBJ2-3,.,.,TGTGCCAGCAGTTACTCCCCCACCACAGATACGCAGTATTTT,CASSYSPTTDTQYF
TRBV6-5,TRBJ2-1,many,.,TGTGCCAGCAGTCCCGTCTCCCTACTTGGGGAGCAGTTCTTC,CASSPVSLLGEQFF
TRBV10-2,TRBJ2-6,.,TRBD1,TGCGCCAGCACCCAAGACAGGGGGACTGGGGCCAACGTCCTGACTTTC,CASTQDRGTGANVLTF
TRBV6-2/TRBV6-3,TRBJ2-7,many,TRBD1,TGTGCCAGCAGTCTACCGGGACAGGGATTCAGCTCCTACGAGCAGTACTTC,CASSLPGQGFSSYEQYF
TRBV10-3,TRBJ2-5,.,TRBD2,TGTGCCATCAGTGAGTCCCCTATCGGGAGGGAGACCCAGTACTTC,CAISESPIGRETQYF
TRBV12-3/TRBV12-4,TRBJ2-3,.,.,TGTGCCAGCAGTGGCGCGGGGGGGACAGGGGAATCAGATACGCAGTATTTT,CASSGAGGTGESDTQYF
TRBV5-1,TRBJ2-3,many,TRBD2,TGCGCCAGCAGCTTGTCGGCTTCCGCGGGGGGGCCGACAGATACGCAGTATTTT,CASSLSASAGGPTDTQYF
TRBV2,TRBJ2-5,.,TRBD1,TGTGCCAGCAGTGAGGTACCGGGACAGCTACAAGAGACCCAGTACTTC,CASSEVPGQLQETQYF